Described below is a single TCR beta chain sequence and its context. The antigen is not known. The entry originates in a study of cytomegalovirus exposure and HLA in healthy donors. Study details: T cells numbering about 180 million yielded more than 100 million unique TCR beta sequences in an earlier analysis.

Points from the study as a whole: Presence/absence results assume similar sequencing depth per donor, which may not hold. The likely origin of a cluster of highly shared sequence variants was a sequencing artifact.

It was healthy bone marrow donors who served as donors. The PCR employed 60 Vbeta primers together with 13 Jbeta primers. Using immunoSEQ multiplex PCR, the repertoire was profiled, and TCRdb retains in-frame clones only, with some absent. The sample shows 40,000 to 55,000 clones, less than 75% of them seen only once. This CDR3 comprises 14 residues. Germline V CDR1 and CDR2: SGHVS, FQNEAQ. The trim removed 5 bases at V and 5 bases at J, leaving 6 bases unmatched. The rearrangement links TRBV7-8 to TRBJ1-1; 9 nucleotides match TRBD1. This clonotype was sampled from a man between 60 and 75 years old in good health and CMV-seropositive. Sequenced: PBMCs. CDR3 sequence (DNA): TGTGCCAGCAGCGTTACAGGGGGCCGGACTGAAGCTTTCTTT. It is translated as CASSVTGGRTEAFF.